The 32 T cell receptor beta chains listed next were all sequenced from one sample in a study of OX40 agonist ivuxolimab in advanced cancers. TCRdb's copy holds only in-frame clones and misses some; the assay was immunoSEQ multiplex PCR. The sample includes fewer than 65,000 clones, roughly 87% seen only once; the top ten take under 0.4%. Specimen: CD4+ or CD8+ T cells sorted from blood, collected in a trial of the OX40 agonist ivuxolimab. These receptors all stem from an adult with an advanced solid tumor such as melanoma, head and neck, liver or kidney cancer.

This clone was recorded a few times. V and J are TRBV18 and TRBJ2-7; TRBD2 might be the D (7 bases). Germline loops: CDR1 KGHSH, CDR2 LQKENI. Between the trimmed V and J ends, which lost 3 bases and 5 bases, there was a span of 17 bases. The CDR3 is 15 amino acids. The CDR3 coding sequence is TGTGCCAGCTCACCTGGATTAGGGGGGGAACACGAGCAGTACTTC. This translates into CASSPGLGGEHEQYF. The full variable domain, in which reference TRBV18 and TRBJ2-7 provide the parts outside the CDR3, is NAGVMQNPRHLVRRRGQEARLRCSPMKGHSHVYWYRQLPEEGLKFMVYLQKENIIDESGMPKERFSAEFPKEGPSILRIQQVVRGDSAAYFCASSPGLGGEHEQYFGPGTRLTVT.

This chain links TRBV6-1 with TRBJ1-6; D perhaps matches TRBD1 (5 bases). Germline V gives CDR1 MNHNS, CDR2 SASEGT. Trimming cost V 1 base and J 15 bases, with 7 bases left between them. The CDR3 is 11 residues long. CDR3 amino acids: CASSEVGGLHF. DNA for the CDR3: TGTGCCAGCAGTGAAGTGGGGGGCCTCCACTTT.

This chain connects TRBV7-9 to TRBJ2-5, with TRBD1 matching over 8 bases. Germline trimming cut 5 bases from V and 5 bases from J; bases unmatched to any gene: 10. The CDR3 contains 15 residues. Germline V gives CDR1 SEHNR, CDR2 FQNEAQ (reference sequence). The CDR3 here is CASSPIRGQAETQYF. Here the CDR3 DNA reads TGTGCCAGCAGCCCTATTCGGGGACAGGCGGAGACCCAGTACTTC.

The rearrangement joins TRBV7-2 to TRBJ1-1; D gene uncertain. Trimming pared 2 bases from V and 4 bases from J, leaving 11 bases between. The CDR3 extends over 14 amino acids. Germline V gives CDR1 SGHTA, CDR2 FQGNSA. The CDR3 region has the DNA TGTGCCAGCAGCTTATCCCGAATAGGCACTGAAGCTTTCTTT. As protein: CASSLSRIGTEAFF.

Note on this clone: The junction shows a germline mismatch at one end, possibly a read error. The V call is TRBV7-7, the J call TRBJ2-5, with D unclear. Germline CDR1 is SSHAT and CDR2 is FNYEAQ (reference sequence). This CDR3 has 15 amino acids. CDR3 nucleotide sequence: TGTGCTAGCAGCTCATATAATGGGCTCCAAGAGACCCAGTACTTC. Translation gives CASSSYNGLQETQYF.

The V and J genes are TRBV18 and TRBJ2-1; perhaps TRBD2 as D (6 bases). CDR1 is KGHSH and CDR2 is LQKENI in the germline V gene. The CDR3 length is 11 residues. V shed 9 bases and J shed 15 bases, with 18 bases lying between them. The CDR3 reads CASSDALEGFF. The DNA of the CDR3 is TGTGCCAGTTCGGACGCCCTGGAGGGGTTCTTC.

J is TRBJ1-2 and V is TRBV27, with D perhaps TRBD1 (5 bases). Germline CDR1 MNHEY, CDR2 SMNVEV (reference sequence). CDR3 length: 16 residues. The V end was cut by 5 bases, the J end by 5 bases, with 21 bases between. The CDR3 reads CASSVTGRGPAYGYTF. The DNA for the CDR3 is TGTGCCAGCAGTGTAACAGGCCGGGGTCCCGCTTATGGCTACACCTTC.

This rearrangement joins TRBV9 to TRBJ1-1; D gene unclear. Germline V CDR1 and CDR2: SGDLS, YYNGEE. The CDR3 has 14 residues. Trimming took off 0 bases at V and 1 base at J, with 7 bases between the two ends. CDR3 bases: TGTGCCAGCAGCGTAGGACCCGGGAACACTGAAGCTTTCTTT. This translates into CASSVGPGNTEAFF.

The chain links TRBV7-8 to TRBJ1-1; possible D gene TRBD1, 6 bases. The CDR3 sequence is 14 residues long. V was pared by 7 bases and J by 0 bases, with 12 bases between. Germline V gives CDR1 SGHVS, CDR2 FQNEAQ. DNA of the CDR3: TGTGCCAGCACCCGGGACACGATGAACACTGAAGCTTTCTTT. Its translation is CASTRDTMNTEAFF. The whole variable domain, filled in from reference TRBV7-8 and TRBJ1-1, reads GAGVSQSPRYKVAKRGQDVALRCDPISGHVSLFWYQQALGQGPEFLTYFQNEAQLDKSGLPSDRFFAERPEGSVSTLKIQRTQQEDSAVYLCASTRDTMNTEAFFGQGTRLTVV.

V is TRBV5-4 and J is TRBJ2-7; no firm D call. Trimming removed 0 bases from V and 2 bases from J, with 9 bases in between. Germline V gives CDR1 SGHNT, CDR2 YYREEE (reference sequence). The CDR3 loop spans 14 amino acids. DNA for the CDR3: TGTGCCAGCAGCTTGGCACACGGAGCCTACGAGCAGTACTTC. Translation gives CASSLAHGAYEQYF.

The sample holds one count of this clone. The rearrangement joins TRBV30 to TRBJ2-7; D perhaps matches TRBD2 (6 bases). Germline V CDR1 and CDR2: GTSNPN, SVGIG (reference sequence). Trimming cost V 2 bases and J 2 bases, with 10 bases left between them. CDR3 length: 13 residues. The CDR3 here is CAWSIGLTYEQYF. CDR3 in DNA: TGTGCCTGGAGTATAGGACTAACCTACGAGCAGTACTTC.

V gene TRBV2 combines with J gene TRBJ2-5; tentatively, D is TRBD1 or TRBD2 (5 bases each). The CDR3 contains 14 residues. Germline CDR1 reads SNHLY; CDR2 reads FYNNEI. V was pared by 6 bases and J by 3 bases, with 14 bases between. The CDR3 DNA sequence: TGTGCCAGCAGGGGGTCGAGGGGAGAAGAGACCCAGTACTTC. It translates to CASRGSRGEETQYF. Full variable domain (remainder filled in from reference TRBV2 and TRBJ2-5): EPEVTQTPSHQVTQMGQEVILRCVPISNHLYFYWYRQILGQKVEFLVSFYNNEISEKSEIFDDQFSVERPDGSNFTLKIRSTKLEDSAMYFCASRGSRGEETQYFGPGTRLLVL.

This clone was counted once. In DNA form, the CDR3 reads TGTGTCAGAAGCCGCGCAGAAAACAATGAGCAGTTCTTC. This gives the protein CVRSRAENNEQFF. The chain combines TRBV7-5 with TRBJ2-1. TRBV7-5 is marked as a pseudogene. The CDR3 spans 13 residues.

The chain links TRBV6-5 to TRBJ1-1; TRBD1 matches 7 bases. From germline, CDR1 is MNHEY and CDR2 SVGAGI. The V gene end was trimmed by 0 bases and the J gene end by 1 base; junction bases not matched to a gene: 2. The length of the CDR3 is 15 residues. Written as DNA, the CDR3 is TGTGCCAGCAGTTACTCGGGACAGACGAACACTGAAGCTTTCTTT. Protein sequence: CASSYSGQTNTEAFF.

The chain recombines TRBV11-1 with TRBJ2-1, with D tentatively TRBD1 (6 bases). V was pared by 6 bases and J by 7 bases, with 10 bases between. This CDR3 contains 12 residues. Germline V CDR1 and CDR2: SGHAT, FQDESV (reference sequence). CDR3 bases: TGTGCCAGCAGACCACAGGGAAATGAGCAGTTCTTC. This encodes CASRPQGNEQFF.

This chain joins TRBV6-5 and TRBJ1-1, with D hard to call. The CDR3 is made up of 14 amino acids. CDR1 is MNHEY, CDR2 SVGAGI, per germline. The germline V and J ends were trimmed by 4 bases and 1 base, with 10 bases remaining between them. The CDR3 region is CASSSPRGNTEAFF. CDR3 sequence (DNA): TGTGCCAGCAGTTCCCCCCGGGGGAACACTGAAGCTTTCTTT.

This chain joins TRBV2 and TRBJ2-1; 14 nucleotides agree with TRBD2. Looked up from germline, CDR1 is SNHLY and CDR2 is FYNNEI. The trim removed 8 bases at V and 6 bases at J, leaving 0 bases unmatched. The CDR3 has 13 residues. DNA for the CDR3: TGTGCCAGCGGGACTAGCGGGGGCAATGAGCAGTTCTTC. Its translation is CASGTSGGNEQFF.

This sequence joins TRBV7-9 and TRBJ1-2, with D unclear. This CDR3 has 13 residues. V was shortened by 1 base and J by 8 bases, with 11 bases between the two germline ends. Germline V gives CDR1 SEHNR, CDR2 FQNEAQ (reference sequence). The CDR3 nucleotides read TGTGCCAGCAGCTTAGAGGAGGCGGCGGGCTACACCTTC. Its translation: CASSLEEAAGYTF.

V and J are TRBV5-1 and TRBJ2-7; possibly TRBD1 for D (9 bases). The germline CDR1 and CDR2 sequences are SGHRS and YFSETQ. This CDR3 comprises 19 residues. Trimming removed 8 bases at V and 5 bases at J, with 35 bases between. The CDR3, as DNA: TGCGCCAGAGCTAAAGCGGGACAGGGAGAATCGGGGGGGCCGCACGAGCAGTACTTC. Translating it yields CARAKAGQGESGGPHEQYF. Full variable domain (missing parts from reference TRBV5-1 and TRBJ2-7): KAGVTQTPRYLIKTRGQQVTLSCSPISGHRSVSWYQQTPGQGLQFLFEYFSETQRNKGNFPGRFSGRQFSNSRSEMNVSTLELGDSALYLCARAKAGQGESGGPHEQYFGPGTRLTVT.

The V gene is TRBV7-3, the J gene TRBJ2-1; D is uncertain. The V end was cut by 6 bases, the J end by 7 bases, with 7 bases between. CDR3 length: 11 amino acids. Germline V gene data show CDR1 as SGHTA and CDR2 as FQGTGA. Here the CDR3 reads CASSSGNEQFF. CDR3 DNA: TGTGCCAGCAGTTCTGGGAATGAGCAGTTCTTC. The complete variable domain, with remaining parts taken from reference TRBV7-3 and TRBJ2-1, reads GAGVSQTPSNKVTEKGKYVELRCDPISGHTALYWYRQSLGQGPEFLIYFQGTGAADDSGLPNDRFFAVRPEGSVSTLKIQRTERGDSAVYLCASSSGNEQFFGPGTRLTVL.

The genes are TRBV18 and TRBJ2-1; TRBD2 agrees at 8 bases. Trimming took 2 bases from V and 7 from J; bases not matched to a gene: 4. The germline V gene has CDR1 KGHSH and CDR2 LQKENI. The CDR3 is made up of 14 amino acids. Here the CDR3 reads CASSPAGGGNEQFF. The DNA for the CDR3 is TGTGCCAGCTCACCAGCCGGGGGGGGGAATGAGCAGTTCTTC.

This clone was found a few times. The CDR3 here is CASSQAWDVDNEQFF. The DNA of the CDR3 is TGTGCCAGCAGCCAAGCTTGGGACGTTGACAATGAGCAGTTCTTC. The gene calls are TRBV4-2 and TRBJ2-1; TRBD1 or TRBD2 may be the D gene (5 bases each). Germline CDR1 and CDR2: LGHNA and YNFKEQ. The CDR3 runs 15 residues. Trimming cost V 1 base and J 5 bases, with 12 bases left between them.

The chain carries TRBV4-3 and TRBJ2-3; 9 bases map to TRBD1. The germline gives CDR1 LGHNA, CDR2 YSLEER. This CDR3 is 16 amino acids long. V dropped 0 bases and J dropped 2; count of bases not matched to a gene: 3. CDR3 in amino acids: CASSQDTGGNTDTQYF. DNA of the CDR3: TGCGCCAGCAGCCAAGATACAGGGGGCAACACAGATACGCAGTATTTT.

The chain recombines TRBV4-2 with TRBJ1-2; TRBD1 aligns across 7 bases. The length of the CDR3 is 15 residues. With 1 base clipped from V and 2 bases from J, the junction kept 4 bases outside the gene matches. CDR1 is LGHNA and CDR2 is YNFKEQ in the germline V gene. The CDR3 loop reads CASSQAGTENYGYTF. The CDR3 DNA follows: TGTGCCAGCAGCCAAGCCGGGACAGAGAACTATGGCTACACCTTC.

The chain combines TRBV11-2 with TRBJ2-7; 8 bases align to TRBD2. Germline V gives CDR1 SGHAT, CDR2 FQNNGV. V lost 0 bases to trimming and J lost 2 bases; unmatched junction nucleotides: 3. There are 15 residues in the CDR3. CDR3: CASSLEVSGAYEQYF. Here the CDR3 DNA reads TGTGCCAGCAGCTTAGAAGTTAGCGGGGCCTACGAGCAGTACTTC.

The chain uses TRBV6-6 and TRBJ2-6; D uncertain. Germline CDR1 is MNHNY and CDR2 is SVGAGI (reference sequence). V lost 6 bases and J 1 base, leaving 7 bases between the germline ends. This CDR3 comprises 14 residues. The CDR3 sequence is CASSPVSGANVLTF. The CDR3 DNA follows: TGTGCCAGCAGCCCGGTTTCTGGGGCCAACGTCCTGACTTTC.

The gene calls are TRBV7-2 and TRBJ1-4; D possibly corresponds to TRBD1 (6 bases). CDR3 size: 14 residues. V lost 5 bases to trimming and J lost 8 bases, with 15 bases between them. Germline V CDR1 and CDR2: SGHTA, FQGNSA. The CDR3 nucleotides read TGTGCCAGCAGCCCAGGGTCGGGGGGCGAAAAACTGTTTTTT. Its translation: CASSPGSGGEKLFF.

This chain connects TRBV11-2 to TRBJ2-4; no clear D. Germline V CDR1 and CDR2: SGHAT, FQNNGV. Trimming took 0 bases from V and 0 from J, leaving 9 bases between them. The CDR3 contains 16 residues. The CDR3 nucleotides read TGTGCCAGCAGCTTAGATTTGTTATTAGCCAAAAACATTCAGTACTTC. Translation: CASSLDLLLAKNIQYF.

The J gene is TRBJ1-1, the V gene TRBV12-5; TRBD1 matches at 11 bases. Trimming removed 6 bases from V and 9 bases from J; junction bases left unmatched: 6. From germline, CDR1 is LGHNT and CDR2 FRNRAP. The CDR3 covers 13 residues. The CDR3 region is CASGAGTGGKAFF. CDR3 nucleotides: TGTGCTAGTGGGGCCGGGACAGGGGGAAAAGCTTTCTTT.

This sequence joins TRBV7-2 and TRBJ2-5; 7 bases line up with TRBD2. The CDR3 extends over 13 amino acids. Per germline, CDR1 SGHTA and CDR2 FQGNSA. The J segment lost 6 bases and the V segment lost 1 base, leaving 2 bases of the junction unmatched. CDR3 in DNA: TGTGCCAGCAGCTTAGGGGGGGGGAAGACCCAGTACTTC. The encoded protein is CASSLGGGKTQYF.

CDR3 in DNA: TGTGCCAGCAGTTGGACTAGCTTGTTTGAGCAGTTCTTC. This sequence encodes CASSWTSLFEQFF. The chain couples TRBV7-2 to TRBJ2-1; 8 nucleotides align to TRBD2. This CDR3 is built from 13 residues. Germline V CDR1 and CDR2: SGHTA, FQGNSA. V shed 6 bases and J 9 bases; nucleotides not matched to a gene: 7.

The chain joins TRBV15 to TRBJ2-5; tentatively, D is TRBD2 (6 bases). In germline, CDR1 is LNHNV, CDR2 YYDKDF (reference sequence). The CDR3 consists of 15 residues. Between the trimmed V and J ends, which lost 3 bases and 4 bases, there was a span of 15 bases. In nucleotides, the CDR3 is TGTGCCACCAGCAGGTCCGGGGCGGGGCTAGAGACCCAGTACTTC. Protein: CATSRSGAGLETQYF.